Reported below is one T cell receptor beta chain. No antigen is known for it. No quality values exist for individual bases; no much larger clone is one base distant. The CDR3 contains 14 residues, cysteine and phenylalanine counted. Kept here is only the CDR3 DNA, which spans 42 bases and is read in frame from base 1. Trimming accounts for 6 bases at V and 3 bases at J, while the number of junction bases matched to no gene is 5. The record originates from a study of blood T cell repertoires in COVID-19 (dated by TCRdb to the early 2020s). With respect to the entire study: Samples covering the acute and convalescent phases of COVID-19 were provided by collaborators in the United States, Italy and Spain. The prospective study material was composed of cDNA or gDNA derived from T cells, B-cell-depleted T cells, or PBMCs. The dataset comprised deeply sampled blood TCRbeta repertoires from subjects exposed to, actively infected with, or recovered from COVID-19. The repertoires were released in a freely available public database intended as a resource for research on the immune response to SARS-CoV-2. Samples were obtained from the ongoing ImmuneRACE study (first 160 participants) and from over 1,000 subjects provided by 6 global collaborators. The sample metadata nearly always contained a de-identified subject ID, COVID-19 status, age in years and sex. HLA class I and class II types, where available, came from metadata supplied by the sample provider rather than from assay-based typing. The paper's findings and limits, for the study overall: The amount of clinical and demographic metadata varied by source and participant and was provided uncurated.

Each collaborating institution followed its own protocols to collect whole blood in K2EDTA tubes. For TCRbeta analysis, collaborators shipped samples as frozen whole blood, isolated PBMCs, or DNA extracted from either of those sample types. The immunoSEQ Assay, a bias-controlled multiplex PCR, was used to amplify TCRbeta CDR3 regions from genomic DNA. The original pipeline was this. The number of nucleated cells in each sample was estimated from the amplification of reference gene primers within the assay. To quantify the absolute abundance of each unique TCRbeta CDR3 rearrangement, sequence reads were collapsed and filtered. For each sample, productive Simpson clonality was calculated as the square root of Simpson's diversity index over productive rearrangements. TCRdb's version of the immuneACCESS table is confined to in-frame rearrangements and falls short of the full clone set. An unresolved V gene accounts for under half of the shortfall where checked; the remainder is of unknown origin. Clonal size and the V and J genes are those of that table, whereas D and trimming came from the DNA. The sample contains 100,000 to 150,000 clones, approximately 80% of them found a single time. Jointly, the top ten make up more than 20% of the sample.

The rearranged chain carries TRBV23-1 and TRBJ1-1; a stretch of 9 junction bases matches TRBD1. TRBV23-1 is an ORF; its function is uncertain. This TCR came from a human donor in a cohort sampled during active COVID-19. The sample comprised peripheral blood. The CDR3 is CASRPTGGDTEAFF. The DNA sequence reads TGCGCCAGCAGACCGACAGGGGGTGACACTGAAGCTTTCTTT.